This TCR beta chain derives from a study of T cell responses to AZD1222 COVID-19 vaccine. Profiled with immunoSEQ multiplex PCR; TCRdb holds only in-frame clones, not every one. Seen here are fewer than 200,000 clones, roughly nine tenths observed once, and the top ten hold 2.6%. Whole-study results and caveats: The donor cohort was predominantly white British with a female majority, and clonal diversity may have been underestimated. Spike regions recognized by vaccine-associated CD4 TCRs spanned the protein, led by 160-218 and 743-854. Reportedly, close to half of spike-specific TCRs are directed against unmutated variant regions.

The length of the CDR3 is 16 residues. The V end was cut by 8 bases, the J end by 6 bases, with 25 bases between. CDR1 and CDR2 from the germline V gene are MNHEY and SMNVEV (reference sequence). To note about this clone: Its cognate antigen is unknown.

The TCR originated in an adult in good health. This chain uses TRBV27 with TRBJ1-2; D perhaps matches TRBD1 (5 bases). This specimen consisted of peripheral blood, obtained on day 0 of AZD1222 vaccination. The CDR3 sequence is CASRFSGAGPSNGYTF. The CDR3 DNA is TGTGCCAGCCGATTTTCCGGGGCAGGGCCTTCGAATGGCTACACCTTC.